Below, one T cell receptor beta chain is given with its context. The antigen remains unidentified. Sorting with CD45RO/CCR7/CD25/CD127/CD95/CD27 yielded naive, central memory, regulatory and stem-like memory CD4+ cells. The entry originates in a study of beta chain features in type 1 diabetes. Study conclusions and caveats: High-TCR-expressing cells could be over-represented by cDNA sequencing. A closer apparent resemblance between naive, central memory and Treg TCRB repertoires was seen in patients than in healthy donors. Moderate yet significant TCRB CDR3 shortening was seen in Type 1 diabetes patients in all four CD4+ subsets.

Expressed TCRB transcripts were sequenced, since all the RNA that had been isolated was reverse transcribed. Sequenced by immunoSEQ multiplex PCR; TCRdb stores in-frame clones only, minus some. Of approximately 240,000 clones in the sample, roughly 17% were seen once. V lost 3 bases and J lost 0; bases outside the gene matches: 3. Germline CDR1 WNHNN, CDR2 SYGVQD (reference sequence). This CDR3 is built from 16 residues. The V and J genes are TRBV10-1 and TRBJ2-5; TRBD2 agrees at 11 bases. The receptor comes from a man between 25 and 39 years old with type 1 diabetes. Sequenced sample: naive CD4+ T cells from blood. In DNA form, the CDR3 reads TGCGCCAGCAGTGATTGGACTAGCGGGTACCAAGAGACCCAGTACTTC. Translating it yields CASSDWTSGYQETQYF.